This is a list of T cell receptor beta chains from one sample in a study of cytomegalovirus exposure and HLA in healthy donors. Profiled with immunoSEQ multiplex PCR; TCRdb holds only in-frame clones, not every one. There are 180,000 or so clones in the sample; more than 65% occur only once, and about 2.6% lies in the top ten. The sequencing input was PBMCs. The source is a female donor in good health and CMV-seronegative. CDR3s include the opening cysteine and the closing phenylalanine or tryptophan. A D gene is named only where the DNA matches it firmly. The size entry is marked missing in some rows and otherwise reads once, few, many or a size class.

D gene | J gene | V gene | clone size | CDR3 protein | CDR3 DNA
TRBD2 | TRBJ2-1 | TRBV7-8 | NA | CASSLALAGGVSSYNEQFF | TGTGCCAGCAGCTTAGCTCTAGCGGGAGGCGTAAGCTCCTACAATGAGCAGTTCTTC
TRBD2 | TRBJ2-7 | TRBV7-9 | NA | CSSSSGGAGGGRREQYF | TGTTCCAGCAGCTCAGGGGGAGCGGGAGGAGGAAGGCGCGAGCAGTACTTC
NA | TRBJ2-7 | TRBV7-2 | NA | CASSLSTGIYEQYF | TGTGCCAGCAGCTTATCAACAGGGATCTACGAGCAGTACTTC
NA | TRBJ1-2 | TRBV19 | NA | CASSIARVDGYTF | TGTGCCAGTAGTATCGCGCGGGTTGATGGCTACACCTTC
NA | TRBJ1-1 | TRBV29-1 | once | CSVESGRAFF | TGCAGCGTTGAGTCTGGGCGAGCTTTCTTT
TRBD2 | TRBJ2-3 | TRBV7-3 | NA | CASSSGLAAGADTQYF | TGTGCCAGCAGCTCGGGACTAGCGGCTGGCGCAGATACGCAGTATTTT
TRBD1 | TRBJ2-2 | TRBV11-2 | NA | CASRTYRGRATGELFF | TGTGCCAGCAGAACTTACAGGGGCCGGGCCACCGGGGAGCTGTTTTTT
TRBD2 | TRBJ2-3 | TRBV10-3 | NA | CAIRGLAGDPQYF | TGTGCCATCAGGGGACTAGCGGGAGACCCGCAGTATTTT
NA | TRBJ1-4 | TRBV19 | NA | CASSDQGNDEKLFF | TGTGCCAGTAGCGATCAGGGGAACGACGAAAAACTGTTTTTT
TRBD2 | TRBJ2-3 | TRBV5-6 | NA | CASSRTSGDDTQYF | TGTGCCAGCAGCCGGACTAGCGGGGATGATACGCAGTATTTT
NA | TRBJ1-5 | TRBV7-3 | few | CASSPTHTTGNNQPQHF | TGTGCCAGCAGCCCTACCCACACCACAGGGAACAATCAGCCCCAGCATTTT
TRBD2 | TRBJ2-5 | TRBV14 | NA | CASSRTLLRGGVETQYF | TGTGCCAGCAGCCGCACCCTTCTGCGGGGGGGGGTGGAGACCCAGTACTTC
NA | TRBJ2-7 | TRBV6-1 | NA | CASRAVNLDKQYF | TGTGCCAGCAGAGCCGTAAATTTAGACAAGCAGTACTTC
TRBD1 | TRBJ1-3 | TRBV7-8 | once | CASSLDGDRGNTIYF | TGTGCCAGCAGCTTAGATGGGGACAGGGGGAACACCATATATTTT
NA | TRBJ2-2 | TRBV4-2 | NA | CASSQGEGVHTGELFF | TGTGCCAGCAGCCAAGGTGAGGGAGTTCACACCGGGGAGCTGTTTTTT
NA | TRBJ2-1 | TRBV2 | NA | CASSEQQAYNEQFF | TGTGCCAGCAGTGAACAGCAGGCGTACAATGAGCAGTTCTTC
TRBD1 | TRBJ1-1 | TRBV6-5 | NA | CASSRDREVRTEAFF | TGTGCCAGCAGTAGGGACAGGGAAGTTCGCACTGAAGCTTTCTTT
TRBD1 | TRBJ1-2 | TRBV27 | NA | CASSLGTGDYGYTF | TGTGCCAGCAGTTTAGGGACAGGGGACTATGGCTACACCTTC
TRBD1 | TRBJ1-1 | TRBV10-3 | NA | CAISDVGQGEWTEAFF | TGTGCCATCAGTGATGTAGGACAGGGTGAATGGACTGAAGCTTTCTTT
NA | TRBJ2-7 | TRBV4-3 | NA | CASSPLAGTYEQYF | TGCGCCAGCAGCCCTCTAGCTGGTACGTACGAGCAGTACTTC
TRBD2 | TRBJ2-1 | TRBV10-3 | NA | CAISDPSGGYSYNEQFF | TGTGCCATCAGTGACCCTAGCGGGGGTTACTCCTACAATGAGCAGTTCTTC
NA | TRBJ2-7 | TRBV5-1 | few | CASSLARGYEQYF | TGCGCCAGCAGCTTGGCTAGGGGCTACGAGCAGTACTTC
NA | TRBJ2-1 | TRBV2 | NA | CASVRAGTVYNEQFF | TGTGCCAGCGTCCGGGCGGGGACAGTTTACAATGAGCAGTTCTTC
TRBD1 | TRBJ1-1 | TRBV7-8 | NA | CASSPGQGKGNTEAFF | TGTGCCAGCAGCCCAGGACAGGGTAAGGGGAACACTGAAGCTTTCTTT
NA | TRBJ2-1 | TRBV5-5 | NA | CASSLPTRGGEQFF | TGTGCCAGCAGCTTGCCTACACGTGGCGGTGAGCAGTTCTTC
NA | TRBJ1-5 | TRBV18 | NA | CASTGNSNQPQHF | TGTGCCAGCACCGGGAATAGCAATCAGCCCCAGCATTTT
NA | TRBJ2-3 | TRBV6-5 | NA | CASSRPGWTDTQYF | TGTGCCAGCAGTCGCCCCGGTTGGACAGATACGCAGTATTTT
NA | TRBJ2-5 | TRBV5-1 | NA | CASSLGGWETQYF | TGCGCCAGCAGCTTGGGGGGCTGGGAGACCCAGTACTTC
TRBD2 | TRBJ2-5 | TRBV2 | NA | CASSVARAAGPETQYF | TGTGCCAGCAGTGTAGCTCGAGCAGCGGGGCCAGAGACCCAGTACTTC
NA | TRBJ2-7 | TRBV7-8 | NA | CASSTTGGPREQYF | TGTGCCAGCAGCACAACCGGGGGACCTAGGGAGCAGTACTTC
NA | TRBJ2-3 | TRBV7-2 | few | CASSLLADTQYF | TGTGCCAGCAGCTTACTAGCCGATACGCAGTATTTT
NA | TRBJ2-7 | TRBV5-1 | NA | CASSLEVAGASYEQYF | TGCGCCAGCAGCTTGGAGGTTGCGGGGGCTTCCTACGAGCAGTACTTC
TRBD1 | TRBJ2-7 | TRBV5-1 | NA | CASSSGTVYYEQYF | TGCGCCAGCAGCTCCGGGACAGTTTACTACGAGCAGTACTTC
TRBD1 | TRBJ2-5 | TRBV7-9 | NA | CASSLAPLDRVRETQYF | TGTGCCAGCAGCTTAGCACCGTTGGACAGGGTCAGGGAGACCCAGTACTTC
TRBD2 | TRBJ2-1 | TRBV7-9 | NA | CASTQSGSVGEQFF | TGTGCCAGCACTCAGAGCGGGAGCGTGGGTGAGCAGTTCTTC
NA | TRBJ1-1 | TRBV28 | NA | CASSLPPLWTENTEAFF | TGTGCCAGCAGCCTGCCCCCTTTATGGACAGAGAACACTGAAGCTTTCTTT
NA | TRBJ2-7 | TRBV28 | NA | CASSFQQVVYEQYF | TGTGCCAGCAGTTTTCAGCAGGTAGTCTACGAGCAGTACTTC
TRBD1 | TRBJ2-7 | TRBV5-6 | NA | CASSLGQGSYEQYF | TGTGCCAGCAGCCTTGGACAGGGCTCCTACGAGCAGTACTTC
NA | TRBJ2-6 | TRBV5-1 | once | CASSLGRASGANVLTF | TGCGCCAGCAGCTTGGGGAGGGCTTCTGGGGCCAACGTCCTGACTTTC
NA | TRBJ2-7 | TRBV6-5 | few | CASSSPGSYEQYF | TGTGCCAGCAGTTCCCCGGGCTCCTACGAGCAGTACTTC
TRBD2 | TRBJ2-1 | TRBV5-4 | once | CASSRGLAGSFYNEQFF | TGTGCCAGCAGCAGGGGACTAGCGGGATCCTTCTACAATGAGCAGTTCTTC
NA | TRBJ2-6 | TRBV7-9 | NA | CASSLNFDSGANVLTF | TGTGCCAGCAGCTTAAACTTCGACTCTGGGGCCAACGTCCTGACTTTC
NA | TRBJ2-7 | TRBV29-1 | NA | CSGRTGSSYEQYF | TGCAGCGGAAGAACAGGGAGCTCCTACGAGCAGTACTTC